One sample yielded the 12 T cell receptor beta chains listed below, sequenced in a study of T cells expressing NK-cell markers. TCRdb reanalyzed the 5' RACE reads, giving one entry per CDR3 protein sequence and no DNA. This repertoire comprises under 600,000 distinct CDR3 sequences; its ten largest clones make up 1.4%. Material: blood T cells: a sorted CD56 or NKG2C T cell subset, CD4+ or CD8+ T cells, or bulk PBMC T cells (not recorded which). These receptors were obtained from a woman between 50 and 59 years old in good health.

The chain joins TRBV20-1 to TRBJ2-1; TCRdb lists TRBD2, though no DNA is available to test this call. Germline values: CDR1 DFQATT, CDR2 SNEGSKA (reference sequence). The CDR3 totals 16 residues. CDR3 in amino acids: CSARVGEVWVYNEQFF.

This chain joins TRBV6-5 and TRBJ1-1. CDR3 length: 15 amino acids. Germline CDR1 MNHEY, CDR2 SVGAGI. The CDR3 loop reads CASSYGPREGTEAFF.

This CDR3 reads CASSSPRDTYNEQFF. The chain combines TRBV7-9 with TRBJ2-1; the TCRdb call, TRBD1, lacks DNA for checking. Germline values: CDR1 SEHNR, CDR2 FQNEAQ (reference sequence). CDR3 length: 15 residues.

The chain joins TRBV4-1 to TRBJ2-7; TCRdb indicates TRBD2, and absent DNA this call remains unverified. Per germline, CDR1 MGHRA and CDR2 YSYEKL. CDR3 length: 15 residues. CDR3: CASSQELAGKWAQYF.

The rearrangement joins TRBV6-5 to TRBJ2-1; there is no DNA to check the TCRdb D call of TRBD2. This CDR3 is built from 13 residues. Germline V gene data show CDR1 as MNHEY and CDR2 as SVGAGI. The CDR3 loop reads CASSGTSGRGQFF.

The V and J genes are TRBV5-1 and TRBJ1-1; no DNA is available, so the TRBD1 call from TCRdb remains unchecked. Germline-derived CDR1 and CDR2 are SGHRS and YFSETQ. The CDR3 has 15 residues. CDR3 protein: CASSPLTGGSAEAFF.

CDR3 region: CASSQLEAGELFF. The genes are TRBV4-1 and TRBJ2-2. From germline, CDR1 is MGHRA and CDR2 YSYEKL. This CDR3 is built from 13 residues.

V usage is TRBV5-1 and J usage is TRBJ2-3; TCRdb's D call of TRBD1 is untestable without DNA. The CDR3 runs to 14 residues. Germline V gene data show CDR1 as SGHRS and CDR2 as YFSETQ. CDR3 loop: CASSFGTGRDTQYF.

The chain joins TRBV4-1 to TRBJ2-7; the TCRdb call, TRBD1, lacks DNA for checking. The length of the CDR3 is 15 residues. CDR1 is MGHRA, CDR2 YSYEKL, per germline. CDR3 sequence reads: CASSQGTIRDYEQYF.

The chain employs TRBV19 and TRBJ2-1. CDR1 LNHDA and CDR2 SQIVND come from the germline V gene (reference sequence). CDR3 size: 13 residues. The CDR3: CASSTYAKDEQFF. Based on the CDR3 plus reference TRBV19 and TRBJ2-1, the full variable domain is DGGITQSPKYLFRKEGQNVTLSCEQNLNHDAMYWYRQDPGQGLRLIYYSQIVNDFQKGDIAEGYSVSREKKESFPLTVTSAQKNPTAFYLCASSTYAKDEQFFGPGTRLTVL.

The J gene is TRBJ2-1, the V gene TRBV21-1; TCRdb's D call of TRBD2 is untestable without DNA. TRBV21-1 is a pseudogene locus. The CDR3 covers 17 residues. The CDR3 protein is CASSPIGTSGTYNEQFF.

The genes are TRBV7-9 and TRBJ2-7; with no DNA, the TCRdb D assignment of TRBD1 cannot be verified. CDR3 size: 13 residues. The germline CDR1 and CDR2 sequences are SEHNR and FQNEAQ (reference sequence). The CDR3 here is CASSWDRAHEQYF.